The entry that follows covers one T cell receptor (beta chain) sequence. Antigen specificity is unknown. In germline, CDR1 is SEHNR, CDR2 FQNEAQ (reference sequence). Trimming stripped 4 bases from V and 6 bases from J, with 13 bases between. The CDR3 spans 14 residues. A single record per CDR3 protein comes from TCRdb applying MiXCR to the reads. In the table there are approximately 270,000 distinct CDR3 sequences, about 20% of which are singletons. The sample belongs to a study of T cell repertoires in cytomegalovirus infection. In the study overall: HLA-C-restricted CMV epitopes, recently identified, and well-studied HLA-B-restricted ones were used by the study. Public TCR beta signatures marked donors with CMV infection and the matching HLA.

Study-wide results and limits: HLA-C-restricted CMV-specific TCR beta clonotypes were dominant in the ex vivo response.

The material sequenced was cultured PBMCs, taken from culture after CMV antigen stimulation. This TCR was recovered from a human donor in good health (CMV status not recorded). Some clones in this sample may be carry-over from other donors' samples. This sequence joins TRBV7-9 and TRBJ2-1, with a possible D match to TRBD1 (6 bases). CDR3 sequence reads: CASSSYRVANEQFF. The CDR3 coding sequence is TGTGCCAGCAGCTCGTACAGGGTTGCCAATGAGCAGTTCTTC.